This T cell receptor beta chain was observed in a study of blood T cell repertoires in COVID-19. Across the study: From T cells, B-cell-depleted T cells, or PBMCs came the material, which was cDNA or gDNA.

The V end lost 3 bases, the J end lost 6 bases, and 19 bases lay between the germline ends. CDR3 length: 16 amino acids. The V gene's germline CDR1 is SGDLS and CDR2 YYNGEE. In the original analysis: Amplification with reference gene primers provided the estimates of nucleated cell counts. Profiling relied on immunoSEQ multiplex PCR, and the TCRdb table lists in-frame clones only, not all of them. V, J and clone size are those of that table, while D and trimming were read from the DNA. The sample holds over 400,000 clones, about nine tenths seen once. Enrollees, about 18 to 90 years old, lived in 24 US areas. Before being deemed recovered, Cohort 3 donors had two negative PCRs, clearance, or symptom resolution.

This chain links TRBV9 with TRBJ1-3; D uncertain. The specimen sequenced was PBMCs or T cells enriched from blood (not recorded which). The TCR originated in a woman aged 60-75 years who had recovered from COVID-19. The CDR3 protein is CASSGLLGGLANTIYF. CDR3 sequence (DNA): TGTGCCAGCAGCGGCCTATTGGGAGGGTTGGCAAACACCATATATTTT.